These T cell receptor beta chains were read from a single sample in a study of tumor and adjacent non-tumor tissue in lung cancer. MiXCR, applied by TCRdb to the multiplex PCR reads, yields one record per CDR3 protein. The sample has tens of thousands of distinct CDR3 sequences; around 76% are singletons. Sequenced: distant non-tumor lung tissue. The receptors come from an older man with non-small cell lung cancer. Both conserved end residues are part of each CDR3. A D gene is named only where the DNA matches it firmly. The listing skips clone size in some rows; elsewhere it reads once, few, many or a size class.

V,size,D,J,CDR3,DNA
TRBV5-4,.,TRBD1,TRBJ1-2,CASSGEYRGEGYTF,TGTGCCAGCAGTGGAGAATACAGGGGTGAAGGCTACACATTC
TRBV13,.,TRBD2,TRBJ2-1,CVSSLSGGRDVQFF,TGTGTCAGCAGCCTGAGCGGGGGGAGGGATGTGCAGTTCTTC
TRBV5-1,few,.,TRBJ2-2,CASSLGTGYTGELFF,TGCGCCAGCAGCTTGGGGACGGGATACACCGGGGAGCTGTTTTTT
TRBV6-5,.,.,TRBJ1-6,CASRTHRNKNSPLHF,TGTGCCAGCAGAACTCACCGGAACAAAAATTCACCCCTCCACTTT
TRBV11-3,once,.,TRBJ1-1,CASSLDRALTAEAFF,TGTGCCAGCAGCTTAGACAGGGCTTTGACGGCTGAAGCTTTCTTT
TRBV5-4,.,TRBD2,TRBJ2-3,CACSWRGGRADTQYF,TGTGCCTGCAGCTGGCGGGGGGGCCGGGCAGATACGCAGTATTTT
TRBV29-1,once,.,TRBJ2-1,CSVEASKGNDQFF,TGCAGCGTTGAAGCGAGTAAGGGCAATGATCAGTTCTTC
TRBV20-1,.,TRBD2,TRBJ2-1,CTAMGSGRGYNEQFF,TGCACTGCTATGGGGAGCGGGAGGGGGTACAATGAGCAGTTCTTC
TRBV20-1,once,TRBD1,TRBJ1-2,CSARDVGGQDYGYTF,TGCAGTGCTAGAGATGTGGGGGGACAGGACTATGGCTACACTTTC
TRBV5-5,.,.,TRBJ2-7,CASILFMRSPQYF,TGTGCTAGCATCTTGTTCATGCGGTCACCTCAGTACTTC
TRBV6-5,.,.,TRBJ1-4,CDSSPHATNEKLLF,TGTGACAGCAGTCCACACGCAACTAATGAAAAACTGTTATTT
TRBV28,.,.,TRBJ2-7,CASTSRRAAGYEQYF,TGTGCGAGCACCTCCCGGCGGGCCGCGGGTTACGAGCAGTACTTC
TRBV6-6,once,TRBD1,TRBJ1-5,CASSYFVWGQNINQPQHF,TGTGCCAGCAGTTACTTCGTGTGGGGACAGAATATCAATCAGCCACAGCATTTT
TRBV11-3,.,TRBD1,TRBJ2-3,CASSQRQGASDTQYF,TGTGCCAGCAGTCAAAGACAGGGAGCCTCAGATACGCAATATTTT
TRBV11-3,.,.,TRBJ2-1,CASSVDPTGGMCEQFF,TGTGCCAGCAGCGTAGATCCCACGGGGGGCATGTGTGAGCAGTTCTTC
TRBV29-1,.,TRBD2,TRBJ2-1,CIVGLAGGSNEQFF,TGCATCGTTGGACTAGCGGGAGGTTCCAATGAGCAGTTCTTC
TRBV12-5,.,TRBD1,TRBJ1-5,CVSGSGQGVEQPQHF,TGTGTTAGTGGTTCGGGACAGGGGGTGGAACAGCCCCAGCATTTT
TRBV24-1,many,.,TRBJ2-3,CATSDPAYTDTQYF,TGTGCCACCAGTGACCCAGCGTATACAGATACGCAGTATTTT
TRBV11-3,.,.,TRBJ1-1,CASSFRDGTMNTEAFF,TGTGCCAGCAGCTTCCGTGACGGAACCATGAACACTGAAGCTTTCTTT
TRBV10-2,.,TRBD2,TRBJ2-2,CASKRDTNTRELFF,TGCGCCAGCAAGCGGGATACCAACACCCGGGAGCTGTTTTTT
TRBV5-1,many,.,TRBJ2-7,CASSLGGGYEQYF,TGCGCCAGCAGCTTGGGTGGGGGATACGAGCAGTACTTC
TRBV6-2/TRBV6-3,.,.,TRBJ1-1,CTSSETLNSEAFF,TGTACCAGCAGTGAAACACTGAACTCTGAAGCTTTCTTT
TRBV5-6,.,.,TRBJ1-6,CASSFGDSSCNSPLHF,TGTGCCAGCAGCTTCGGGGATAGCTCCTGTAATTCACCCCTCCACTTT
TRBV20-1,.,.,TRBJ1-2,CSATGVVVGAGYTF,TGCAGTGCTACCGGGGTTGTGGTGGGGGCTGGCTACACCTTT
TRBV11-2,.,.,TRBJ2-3,CASRLEGAGAETQYF,TGTGCCAGCAGATTAGAGGGTGCGGGGGCAGAAACGCAGTATTTT
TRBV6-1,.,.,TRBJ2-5,CASSVSGIGKQYF,TGTGCAAGCAGTGTATCGGGGATTGGGAAACAGTACTTC
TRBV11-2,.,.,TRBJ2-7,CASSLVAGIYEQYF,TGTGCCAGCAGCTTAGTTGCGGGGATCTACGAACAGTACTTC
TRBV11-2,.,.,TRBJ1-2,CTGSPVGENGYSF,TGTACCGGCAGCCCGGTAGGGGAAAATGGCTACAGCTTC
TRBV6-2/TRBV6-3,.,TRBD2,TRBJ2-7,CATRSSGRDEQYF,TGTGCCACTCGGAGTAGCGGGAGGGACGAGCAGTATTTC
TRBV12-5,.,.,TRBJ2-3,CASVLTAGSQPQYF,TGTGCTAGTGTCCTTACCGCTGGCAGTCAGCCACAGTATTTT
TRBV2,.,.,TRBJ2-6,CASSEAGVGAGANVLTF,TGTGCCAGCAGTGAAGCTGGAGTAGGAGCGGGGGCCAACGTCCTGACTTTC
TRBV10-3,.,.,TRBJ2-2,CAITDPGQGFTNTGELFF,TGTGCCATCACCGACCCGGGACAAGGGTTTACGAACACCGGGGAGCTGTTTTTT
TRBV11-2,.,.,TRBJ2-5,CASSLGGETQHF,TGTGCCAGCAGCTTAGGCGGGGAAACCCAGCACTTC
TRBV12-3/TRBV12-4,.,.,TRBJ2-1,CASSLRPGIEQFF,TGTGCCAGTAGTTTAAGACCTGGGATTGAGCAGTTCTTC
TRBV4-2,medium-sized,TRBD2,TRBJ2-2,CASSQDYRGGAPGELFF,TGTGCCAGCAGCCAAGATTATCGCGGGGGGGCCCCCGGGGAGCTGTTTTTT
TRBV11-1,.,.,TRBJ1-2,CADSLYRYGYTF,TGTGCCGACAGTTTATATAGATATGGCTACACCTTC
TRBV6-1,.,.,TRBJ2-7,CTTLPPGAPSEQYF,TGTACCACCCTTCCACCAGGTGCTCCCTCCGAGCAGTACTTC
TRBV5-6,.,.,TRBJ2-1,CASSSGGVSSYNEQFF,TGTGCCAGCAGTTCCGGTGGGGTGAGCTCCTACAATGAGCAGTTCTTC
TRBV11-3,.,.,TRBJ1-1,CTSSTAAVGDTEAFF,TGTACCAGCAGCACCGCCGCCGTAGGGGACACTGAAGCTTTCTTT
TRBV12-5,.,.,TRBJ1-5,CASGITTGSQPQHF,TGTGCTAGTGGCATCACCACTGGCAGTCAGCCCCAGCATTTT
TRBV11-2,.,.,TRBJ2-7,CASSGVNISYEQYF,TGTGCCAGCAGCGGGGTCAACATAAGCTACGAGCAGTACTTC
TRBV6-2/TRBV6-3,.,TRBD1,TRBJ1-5,CASSSDRGRFQSLHF,TGTGCTAGCAGTTCCGACAGGGGGCGTTTTCAGTCCCTGCATTTT
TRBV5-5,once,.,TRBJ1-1,CASRLAGPGTEAFF,TGTGCCAGCAGATTGGCAGGGCCGGGCACTGAAGCTTTTTTT
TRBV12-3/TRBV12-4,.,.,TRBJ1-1,CARSLMGKNEAFF,TGTGCCAGAAGTTTAATGGGGAAGAATGAAGCTTTCTTT
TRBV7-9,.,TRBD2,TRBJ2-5,CASSLSGTSRQETQYF,TGTGCCAGCAGCTTATCCGGGACTAGCAGACAAGAGACCCAGTACTTC
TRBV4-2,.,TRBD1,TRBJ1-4,CGSRRGQGDEKLLF,TGTGGCAGCAGACGTGGACAGGGTGATGAAAAACTGTTATTT
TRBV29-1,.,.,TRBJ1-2,CSVLQTGEYDYTF,TGCAGCGTTCTCCAGACGGGAGAGTATGACTACACCTTC
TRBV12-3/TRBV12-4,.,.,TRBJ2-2,CVISPQHGNAGELFF,TGTGTCATCAGTCCCCAACATGGGAACGCCGGGGAACTGTTTTTT
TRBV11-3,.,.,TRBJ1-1,CASSFSSGGSNEALF,TGTGCCAGCAGCTTCTCTTCCGGGGGGAGCAATGAAGCTTTATTT
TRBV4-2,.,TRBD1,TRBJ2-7,CASSQGQGLYRYF,TGTGCCAGCAGCCAAGGACAGGGTCTCTACCGGTACTTC
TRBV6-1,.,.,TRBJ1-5,CASSSRAGPNQPQHF,TGTGCGAGCAGCTCTCGGGCGGGACCTAATCAGCCCCAGCATTTT
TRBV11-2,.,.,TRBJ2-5,CASSPGTVGRGTRYF,.
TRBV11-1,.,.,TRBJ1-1,CVSSAVRDTEAFF,TGTGTCAGCAGCGCCGTCAGGGACACTGAAGCTTTCTTT